Below are 13 T cell receptor beta chains sequenced from a single sample in a study of shared clonotypes between healthy human individuals. Profiling relied on immunoSEQ multiplex PCR, and the TCRdb table lists in-frame clones only, not all of them. The table shows millions of clones, with just over 90% occurring only once. The sample consisted of naive CD4+ T cells sorted from blood. Subset reported: CD45RA+ positively selected. All receptors come from a man between 18 and 35 years old in good health.

The chain uses TRBV6-5 and TRBJ1-2, with D tentatively TRBD1 (5 bases). Germline CDR1 reads MNHEY; CDR2 reads SVGAGI. The CDR3 totals 14 residues. V lost 5 bases to trimming and J lost 4 bases, with 14 bases between them. CDR3 DNA sequence: TGTGCCAGCAGTCCCCGGGACGGAATCTATGGCTACACCTTC. It translates to CASSPRDGIYGYTF.

The chain's CDR3 is CASSPPGLAGLETQYF. DNA for the CDR3: TGTGCCAGCAGCCCCCCCGGACTAGCGGGTTTAGAGACCCAGTACTTC. The chain is built from TRBV7-2 and TRBJ2-5; the match to TRBD2 covers 11 bases. The germline V gene encodes CDR1 SGHTA and CDR2 FQGNSA. This CDR3 contains 16 residues. Trimming removed 5 bases from V and 4 bases from J; junction bases left unmatched: 9.

This clone was seen only once. The chain has TRBV5-4 and TRBJ2-5; 15 bases line up with TRBD2. In germline, CDR1 is SGHNT, CDR2 YYREEE (reference sequence). Trimming took 4 bases from V and 4 from J; bases not matched to a gene: 2. This CDR3 is built from 15 residues. CDR3 amino acids: CASSGGLAGGETQYF. CDR3 sequence (DNA): TGTGCCAGCAGCGGGGGACTAGCGGGAGGAGAGACCCAGTACTTC.

V is TRBV5-1 and J is TRBJ2-7; no clear D gene. This CDR3 region has 13 residues. Trimming took 4 bases from V and 2 from J, leaving 10 bases between them. The V gene's germline CDR1 is SGHRS and CDR2 YFSETQ. The CDR3 nucleotides read TGCGCCAGCAGCGCTGGAGAACCCTACGAGCAGTACTTC. Translating it yields CASSAGEPYEQYF.

In DNA form, the CDR3 reads TGTGCCACTGCGGGACAGGGGCACGAGCAGTACTTC. Protein: CATAGQGHEQYF. The V call is TRBV6-6, the J call TRBJ2-7; 10 nucleotides match TRBD1. The ends lost 10 bases at V and 5 bases at J; junction bases unmatched: 5. CDR1 and CDR2 from the germline V gene are MNHNY and SVGAGI (reference sequence). The CDR3 covers 12 residues.

The chain carries TRBV9 and TRBJ2-7, with TRBD1 matching over 9 bases. Germline V gene data show CDR1 as SGDLS and CDR2 as YYNGEE. V shed 3 bases and J 3 bases; nucleotides not matched to a gene: 4. The CDR3 has 14 residues. The CDR3 DNA reads TGTGCCAGCAGCGCCACAGGGGGCAACTACGAGCAGTACTTC. It encodes CASSATGGNYEQYF.

This chain connects TRBV6-1 to TRBJ2-1; 8 nucleotides line up with TRBD1. J was trimmed by 8 bases and V by 1 base; bases with no gene match: 10. The germline V gene has CDR1 MNHNS and CDR2 SASEGT. The CDR3 is 16 residues long. The CDR3 DNA reads TGTGCCAGCAGTGAAGGGCGGCTCCAGGGGGCTGATGAGCAGTTCTTC. Encoded protein: CASSEGRLQGADEQFF.

The chain employs TRBV25-1 and TRBJ2-5, with a possible D match to TRBD1 (5 bases). V was trimmed by 1 base and J by 4 bases, leaving 10 bases between them. The germline gives CDR1 MGHDK, CDR2 SYGVNS. The CDR3 length is 14 residues. CDR3 amino acids: CASSELGVGETQYF. CDR3 in DNA: TGTGCCAGCAGTGAATTAGGGGTGGGAGAGACCCAGTACTTC.

The genes are TRBV4-3 and TRBJ2-5, with TRBD2 identical over 10 bases. Germline CDR1 reads LGHNA; CDR2 reads YSLEER. Unmatched junction bases numbered 7, after V lost 4 bases and J lost 5 bases. The CDR3 covers 15 residues. DNA for the CDR3: TGCGCCAGCAGCCGCAACCTAGCGGGAGTCGAGACCCAGTACTTC. The encoded protein is CASSRNLAGVETQYF.

This chain joins TRBV18 and TRBJ2-7; D might be TRBD1 or TRBD2, each matching 5 bases. CDR3 length: 16 residues. V was clipped by 2 bases and J by 2 bases, with 16 bases between them. Germline loops: CDR1 KGHSH, CDR2 LQKENI. For the CDR3, the DNA is TGTGCCAGCTCACCATCGAGCGTCGGGGCCGCCTACGAGCAGTACTTC. This sequence encodes CASSPSSVGAAYEQYF.

The chain uses TRBV9 and TRBJ2-5; 9 bases line up with TRBD2. CDR1 is SGDLS and CDR2 is YYNGEE in the germline V gene. This CDR3 comprises 16 residues. Germline trimming cut 2 bases from V and 4 bases from J; bases unmatched to any gene: 9. CDR3 nucleotide sequence: TGTGCCAGCAGCGTTGGCGGGGGGGCCGGGCGAGAGACCCAGTACTTC. Protein: CASSVGGGAGRETQYF.

V gene TRBV7-9 combines with J gene TRBJ1-1; D is undetermined. Trimming removed 0 bases at V and 7 bases at J, with 12 bases between. Germline assignment: CDR1 SEHNR and CDR2 FQNEAQ (reference sequence). The CDR3 extends over 14 amino acids. The CDR3 DNA is TGTGCCAGCAGCTTAGCGCTTGGACTTGTTGAAGCTTTCTTT. Protein: CASSLALGLVEAFF.

This sequence joins TRBV15 and TRBJ2-7, with 9 bases that match TRBD2. V lost 6 bases, J lost 0 bases, and 3 bases stayed unmatched. Germline loops: CDR1 LNHNV, CDR2 YYDKDF (reference sequence). This CDR3 region has 14 residues. CDR3 coding DNA: TGTGCCACCAGGGAAGCGGGAGGCTCCTACGAGCAGTACTTC. It translates to CATREAGGSYEQYF.